Listed here are 30 T cell receptor beta chains from one sample, sequenced in a study of shared clonotypes between healthy human individuals. Method: immunoSEQ multiplex PCR; TCRdb's copy keeps in-frame clones and lacks some. The repertoire holds over a million clones, 95% to 99% seen once, with approximately 0.44% in the top ten. The sample taken for sequencing was naive CD4+ T cells sorted from blood. Stated subset: CD45RA+ positively selected. The receptors shown here come from a man aged 25 to 40 in good health.

The chain employs TRBV18 and TRBJ2-5; no firm D call. Between the trimmed V and J ends, which lost 3 bases and 5 bases, there was a span of 10 bases. From germline, CDR1 is KGHSH and CDR2 LQKENI. CDR3 length: 13 residues. CDR3 protein: CASSPTPSETQYF. CDR3 nucleotides: TGTGCCAGCTCACCGACCCCATCGGAGACCCAGTACTTC.

This clone was counted a single time. The V gene is TRBV7-3, the J gene TRBJ2-7, with TRBD1 matching over 7 bases. The trim removed 5 bases at V and 3 bases at J, leaving 4 bases unmatched. There are 13 residues in the CDR3. Per the germline V gene, CDR1 is SGHTA and CDR2 is FQGTGA. The CDR3 region has the DNA TGTGCCAGCAGCCCTCCAGGGGGCTACGAGCAGTACTTC. This codes for CASSPPGGYEQYF.

A remark on this clone: Other DNA sequences in the sample encode the same CDR3. The V and J genes are TRBV9 and TRBJ2-5; D not certain. CDR1 and CDR2 (germline): SGDLS, YYNGEE. This CDR3 has 14 amino acids. Trimming took off 0 bases at V and 2 bases at J, with 8 bases between the two ends. The CDR3 nucleotides are TGTGCCAGCAGCGTAGGGGCAAGGCAAGAGACCCAGTACTTC. Residues: CASSVGARQETQYF.

J is TRBJ2-7 and V is TRBV10-3; tentatively, D is TRBD2 (6 bases). The CDR3 has 11 amino acids. Trimming left V 10 bases short and J 3 bases short, with 10 bases between. Germline V gene data show CDR1 as ENHRY and CDR2 as SYGVKD. Here the CDR3 DNA reads TGTGCCACCGGGACTGTCTACGAGCAGTACTTC. Encoded protein: CATGTVYEQYF.

This chain uses TRBV25-1 with TRBJ2-7; 13 nucleotides match TRBD2. V dropped 4 bases and J dropped 2; count of bases not matched to a gene: 2. Germline V gene sequence: CDR1 MGHDK, CDR2 SYGVNS. There are 15 residues in the CDR3. In DNA form, the CDR3 reads TGTGCCAGCAGTGGGACTAGCGGGAGTCCCTACGAGCAGTACTTC. Translation gives CASSGTSGSPYEQYF.

The rearrangement joins TRBV5-4 to TRBJ2-3; a possible D gene is TRBD2 (5 bases). The CDR3 runs 13 residues. Per germline, CDR1 SGHNT and CDR2 YYREEE (reference sequence). With 5 bases removed from V and 4 bases from J, the gap between germline ends came to 11 bases. CDR3 sequence (DNA): TGTGCCAGCAGGATCCCGGACTCAGATACGCAGTATTTT. As protein: CASRIPDSDTQYF.

V is TRBV7-3 and J is TRBJ2-3; the match to TRBD1 covers 7 bases. Unmatched junction bases numbered 4, after V lost 5 bases and J lost 5 bases. Germline values: CDR1 SGHTA, CDR2 FQGTGA. The CDR3 extends over 13 amino acids. The CDR3 protein is CASSRGRVDTQYF. In nucleotides, the CDR3 is TGTGCCAGCAGCAGGGGGCGCGTAGATACGCAGTATTTT. The full variable domain, in which reference TRBV7-3 and TRBJ2-3 provide the parts outside the CDR3, is GAGVSQTPSNKVTEKGKYVELRCDPISGHTALYWYRQSLGQGPEFLIYFQGTGAADDSGLPNDRFFAVRPEGSVSTLKIQRTERGDSAVYLCASSRGRVDTQYFGPGTRLTVL.

The chain recombines TRBV5-6 with TRBJ2-4, with D unresolved. In germline, CDR1 is SGHDT, CDR2 YYEEEE. Trimming cost V 1 base and J 2 bases, with 10 bases left between them. The CDR3 covers 15 residues. As DNA, the CDR3 is TGTGCCAGCAGCTTGCTTGGGCCTACCAAAAACATTCAGTACTTC. This codes for CASSLLGPTKNIQYF.

This sequence joins TRBV4-1 and TRBJ2-7; the D gene is possibly TRBD1 (5 bases). Trimming left V 6 bases short and J 6 bases short, with 12 bases between. CDR1 and CDR2 from the germline V gene are MGHRA and YSYEKL. The CDR3 totals 12 residues. Here the CDR3 DNA reads TGCGCCAGCAGAGACCCAAGGGGCGAGCAGTACTTC. Translated: CASRDPRGEQYF.

Note on this clone: In the same sample, other DNA sequences code for this CDR3. The chain carries TRBV5-1 and TRBJ2-2; D gene uncertain. Germline CDR1 is SGHRS and CDR2 is YFSETQ. The CDR3 contains 15 residues. V was cut by 0 bases and J by 1 base, with 7 bases left in between. The DNA for the CDR3 is TGCGCCAGCAGCTTGGGGGGAATGAACACCGGGGAGCTGTTTTTT. This encodes CASSLGGMNTGELFF.

The chain employs TRBV6-6 and TRBJ2-1, with D unresolved. V was shortened by 6 bases and J by 4 bases, with 7 bases between the two germline ends. CDR3 size: 12 residues. In germline, CDR1 is MNHNY, CDR2 SVGAGI (reference sequence). CDR3 region: CASSSAYNEQFF. The DNA of the CDR3 is TGTGCCAGCAGCTCCGCATACAATGAGCAGTTCTTC.

The chain employs TRBV7-9 and TRBJ1-2, with TRBD1 matching over 8 bases. The V and J ends lost 4 bases and 7 bases, in that order; junction bases with no gene match: 2. This CDR3 has 12 residues. Germline lookup yields CDR1 SEHNR and CDR2 FQNEAQ (reference sequence). The CDR3 coding sequence is TGTGCCAGCAGCTCGGACAGGGCTGGCTACACCTTC. Translating gives CASSSDRAGYTF. Full variable domain (missing parts from reference TRBV7-9 and TRBJ1-2): DTGVSQNPRHKITKRGQNVTFRCDPISEHNRLYWYRQTLGQGPEFLTYFQNEAQLEKSRLLSDRFSAERPKGSFSTLEIQRTEQGDSAMYLCASSSDRAGYTFGSGTRLTVV.

The rearrangement links TRBV7-7 to TRBJ2-2; D unresolved. Trimming cost V 7 bases and J 6 bases, with 24 bases left between them. The CDR3 sequence is 17 residues long. The germline CDR1 and CDR2 sequences are SSHAT and FNYEAQ (reference sequence). DNA of the CDR3: TGTGCCAGCACCCCCGGCGGCAGTCCCACCACGGCCGGGGAGCTGTTTTTT. Translated: CASTPGGSPTTAGELFF.

V is TRBV7-9 and J is TRBJ2-2, with TRBD1 matching 7 bases. This CDR3 has 18 residues. Germline CDR1 SEHNR, CDR2 FQNEAQ (reference sequence). The junction had 18 bases not matched to a gene; V was cut back by 5 bases and J by 6 bases. The CDR3 DNA reads as TGTGCCAGCAGCCTCGTAACCGGGACAGTCCGGAGCTCCGGGGAGCTGTTTTTT. Translating it yields CASSLVTGTVRSSGELFF. Based on the CDR3 plus reference TRBV7-9 and TRBJ2-2, the full variable domain is DTGVSQNPRHKITKRGQNVTFRCDPISEHNRLYWYRQTLGQGPEFLTYFQNEAQLEKSRLLSDRFSAERPKGSFSTLEIQRTEQGDSAMYLCASSLVTGTVRSSGELFFGEGSRLTVL.

CDR3 residues: CASRKTGVFYEQYF. CDR3 nucleotides: TGTGCCAGCAGGAAGACAGGAGTATTCTACGAGCAGTACTTC. The chain is built from TRBV5-6 and TRBJ2-7; a weak D match, TRBD1 (6 bases). V lost 5 bases to trimming and J lost 3 bases, with 15 bases between them. CDR3 length equals 14 residues. Germline values: CDR1 SGHDT, CDR2 YYEEEE.

The CDR3 DNA reads as TGTGCCAGCAGCTTAGATCAGTTAAGGACAGTCCAAGAGACCCAGTACTTC. Protein product: CASSLDQLRTVQETQYF. The chain employs TRBV11-3 and TRBJ2-5, with a tentative D call TRBD1 (6 bases). The CDR3 covers 17 residues. Trimming stripped 0 bases from V and 1 base from J, with 15 bases between. Germline V gene sequence: CDR1 SGHNT, CDR2 YENEEA.

This sequence joins TRBV28 and TRBJ1-5, with D unresolved. V was shortened by 3 bases and J by 5 bases, with 5 bases between the two germline ends. This CDR3 region has 12 residues. CDR1 and CDR2 (germline): MDHEN, SYDVKM. DNA for the CDR3: TGTGCCAGCAGTTTGCCCGATCAGCCCCAGCATTTT. Its protein product is CASSLPDQPQHF.

The CDR3: CASSALTSGSSYNEQFF. In nucleotides, the CDR3 is TGTGCCAGCAGTGCCCTGACTAGCGGGAGTTCCTACAATGAGCAGTTCTTC. The rearrangement joins TRBV6-1 to TRBJ2-1, with 12 bases that match TRBD2. CDR1 is MNHNS and CDR2 is SASEGT in the germline V gene. V lost 4 bases to trimming and J lost 1 base; unmatched junction nucleotides: 5. This CDR3 region has 17 residues.

The V and J genes are TRBV7-9 and TRBJ2-4, with a tentative D call TRBD2 (5 bases). The CDR3 totals 16 residues. Trimming stripped 2 bases from V and 3 bases from J, with 14 bases between. Germline loops: CDR1 SEHNR, CDR2 FQNEAQ (reference sequence). In DNA form, the CDR3 reads TGTGCCAGCAGCTTAAGTAATACTAGAGTCAAAAACATTCAGTACTTC. It codes for CASSLSNTRVKNIQYF.

This sequence joins TRBV29-1 and TRBJ2-1, with TRBD1 identical over 9 bases. CDR3 length: 13 residues. Germline assignment: CDR1 SQVTM and CDR2 ANQGSEA. The trim removed 6 bases at V and 7 bases at J, leaving 7 bases unmatched. In DNA form, the CDR3 reads TGCAGCGTCGGGACAGGGTTTACAAATGAGCAGTTCTTC. It is translated as CSVGTGFTNEQFF.

V usage is TRBV10-3 and J usage is TRBJ2-7, with 15 bases identical to TRBD2. This CDR3 spans 15 amino acids. The germline gives CDR1 ENHRY, CDR2 SYGVKD. After removal of 4 bases from V and 5 bases from J, the junction contained 3 bases not matched to a gene. DNA of the CDR3: TGTGCCATCAGTGGGACTAGCGGGGGGGCCCACGAGCAGTACTTC. Protein: CAISGTSGGAHEQYF.

The J gene is TRBJ1-4, the V gene TRBV11-2; no clear D. In germline, CDR1 is SGHAT, CDR2 FQNNGV. Trimming removed 1 base from V and 6 bases from J, with 12 bases in between. The CDR3 runs to 15 residues. For the CDR3, the DNA is TGTGCCAGCAGCTTAGGGAAGCGCGGGGATGAAAAACTGTTTTTT. Translation gives CASSLGKRGDEKLFF.

The chain uses TRBV6-5 and TRBJ2-4; 9 nucleotides line up with TRBD1. V gave up 2 bases and J gave up 3 bases; unmatched junction bases: 2. The germline CDR1 and CDR2 sequences are MNHEY and SVGAGI. The CDR3 contains 15 residues. For the CDR3, the DNA is TGTGCCAGCAGTTACAGACAGGGGGACAAAAACATTCAGTACTTC. It codes for CASSYRQGDKNIQYF.

The chain couples TRBV18 to TRBJ2-7; perhaps D is TRBD1 or TRBD2 (5 bases each). The V and J ends lost 2 bases and 0 bases respectively, with 11 bases between them. The germline V gene has CDR1 KGHSH and CDR2 LQKENI. This CDR3 comprises 15 residues. The CDR3 reads CASSPGTASSYEQYF. CDR3 sequence (DNA): TGTGCCAGCTCACCAGGGACGGCGAGCTCCTACGAGCAGTACTTC.

This sequence joins TRBV7-8 and TRBJ2-3, with 7 bases aligning to TRBD1. J was trimmed by 5 bases and V by 5 bases; bases with no gene match: 4. This CDR3 region has 13 residues. Germline values: CDR1 SGHVS, CDR2 FQNEAQ. Written as DNA, the CDR3 is TGTGCCAGCAGCGTGCAGGGGGTAGATACGCAGTATTTT. Its protein is CASSVQGVDTQYF. Full variable domain (outside the CDR3, taken from reference TRBV7-8 and TRBJ2-3): GAGVSQSPRYKVAKRGQDVALRCDPISGHVSLFWYQQALGQGPEFLTYFQNEAQLDKSGLPSDRFFAERPEGSVSTLKIQRTQQEDSAVYLCASSVQGVDTQYFGPGTRLTVL.

The chain links TRBV6-1 to TRBJ2-7; D unclear. The V and J ends lost 5 bases and 0 bases respectively, with 14 bases between them. This CDR3 is built from 15 residues. The germline V gene has CDR1 MNHNS and CDR2 SASEGT. CDR3 sequence: CASSTFTADSYEQYF. CDR3 bases: TGTGCCAGCAGTACTTTCACTGCAGACTCCTACGAGCAGTACTTC.

This clone was found once. The chain is built from TRBV18 and TRBJ2-7; the D gene is possibly TRBD2 (5 bases). Deletions cut 0 bases from V and 4 bases from J, with 10 bases between. The CDR3 has 14 amino acids. Germline V CDR1 and CDR2: KGHSH, LQKENI. This chain's CDR3 is CASSPPTGKYEQYF. CDR3 sequence (DNA): TGTGCCAGCTCACCACCGACGGGGAAGTACGAGCAGTACTTC.

Turning to this clone: This same CDR3 is encoded by further DNA sequences in the sample. The gene calls are TRBV5-1 and TRBJ2-1; D not resolved. Germline V gene sequence: CDR1 SGHRS, CDR2 YFSETQ. V was clipped by 0 bases and J by 3 bases, with 4 bases between them. The length of the CDR3 is 13 residues. As DNA, the CDR3 is TGCGCCAGCAGCTTGGGGGACTACAATGAGCAGTTCTTC. Its translation is CASSLGDYNEQFF.

CDR3 sequence reads: CASKWDYYTDTQYF. Written as DNA, the CDR3 is TGCGCCAGCAAATGGGACTACTACACAGATACGCAGTATTTT. V and J are TRBV5-1 and TRBJ2-3, with 7 bases identical to TRBD2. Per the germline V gene, CDR1 is SGHRS and CDR2 is YFSETQ. The CDR3 has 14 amino acids. V lost 6 bases and J lost 2; bases outside the gene matches: 6.

The chain joins TRBV7-9 to TRBJ2-3, with D perhaps matching TRBD1 (6 bases). In germline, CDR1 is SEHNR, CDR2 FQNEAQ (reference sequence). The CDR3 runs to 15 residues. Trimming removed 5 bases at V and 4 bases at J, with 16 bases between. Here the CDR3 DNA reads TGTGCCAGCAGCGAGAAGACAGGTACTCCAGATACGCAGTATTTT. The encoded protein is CASSEKTGTPDTQYF. The whole variable domain, filled in from reference TRBV7-9 and TRBJ2-3, reads DTGVSQNPRHKITKRGQNVTFRCDPISEHNRLYWYRQTLGQGPEFLTYFQNEAQLEKSRLLSDRFSAERPKGSFSTLEIQRTEQGDSAMYLCASSEKTGTPDTQYFGPGTRLTVL.